This T cell receptor beta chain was captured by sequencing in a study of CD8+ T cells in alopecia areata. Study-wide results and caveats: Sequencing of scalp tissue also captures the resident alphabeta T cells of normal skin. TCRs were shared less clearly across patients than in mice, possibly for HLA-related reasons. Affected scalp, especially in alopecia totalis/universalis, had a higher clonality than normal scalp did.

The CDR3 is 12 amino acids. The germline gives CDR1 SEHNR, CDR2 FQNEAQ (reference sequence). Reverse transcribed after extraction, RNA yielded cDNA as the sequencing template. Clones were read by immunoSEQ multiplex PCR, and TCRdb kept only the in-frame ones, dropping some. The profile shows around 150,000 clones, roughly 58% of them singletons. Concerning this clone itself: Its antigen remains unidentified.

PBMCs were stained for CD3, CD4 and CD8, and CD4+ and CD8+ T cells were sorted. The source material was CD8+ T cells sorted from blood. The TCR was taken from a human donor in good health. J is TRBJ2-1 and V is TRBV7-9; the D gene is possibly TRBD2 (7 bases). This chain's CDR3 is CAGGGTHNEQFF. CDR3 nucleotides: TGTGCGGGGGGGGGCACCCACAATGAGCAGTTCTTC.